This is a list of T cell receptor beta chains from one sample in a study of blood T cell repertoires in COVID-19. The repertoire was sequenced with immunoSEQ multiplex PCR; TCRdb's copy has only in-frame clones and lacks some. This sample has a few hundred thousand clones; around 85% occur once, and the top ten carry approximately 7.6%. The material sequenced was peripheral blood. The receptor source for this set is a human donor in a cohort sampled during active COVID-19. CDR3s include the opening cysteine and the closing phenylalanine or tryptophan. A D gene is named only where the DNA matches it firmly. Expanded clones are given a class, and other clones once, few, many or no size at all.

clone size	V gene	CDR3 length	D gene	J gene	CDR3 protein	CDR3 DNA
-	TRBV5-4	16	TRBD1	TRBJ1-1	CASSNWDRGLDTEAFF	TGTGCCAGCAGCAACTGGGACAGGGGGTTGGACACTGAAGCTTTCTTT
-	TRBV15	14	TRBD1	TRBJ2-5	CATSKTGGQETQYF	TGTGCCACCAGCAAAACAGGGGGCCAAGAGACCCAGTACTTC
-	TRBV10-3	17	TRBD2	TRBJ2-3	CAISESGGGGYTDTQYF	TGTGCCATCAGTGAGTCGGGAGGCGGGGGATACACAGATACGCAGTATTTT
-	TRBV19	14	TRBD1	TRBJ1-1	CASNLGGRDTEAFF	TGTGCCAGTAACCTAGGGGGCAGGGACACTGAAGCTTTCTTT
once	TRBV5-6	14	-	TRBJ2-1	CASSLPEVMNEQFF	TGTGCCAGCAGCTTGCCAGAGGTCATGAATGAGCAGTTCTTC
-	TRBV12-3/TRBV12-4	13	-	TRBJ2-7	CASSPDRLYEQYF	TGTGCCAGCAGCCCAGACCGACTGTACGAGCAGTACTTC
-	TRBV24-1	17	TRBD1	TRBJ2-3	CATSDPTGGAGTDTQYF	TGTGCCACCAGTGATCCCACAGGGGGCGCGGGCACAGATACGCAGTATTTT
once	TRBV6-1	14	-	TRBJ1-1	CASSERRRNTEAFF	TGTGCCAGCAGTGAGAGGAGACGGAACACTGAAGCTTTCTTT
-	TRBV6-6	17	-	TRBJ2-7	CASSLLGGRFSSYEQYF	TGTGCCAGCAGTCTTTTAGGCGGTAGGTTTAGCTCCTACGAGCAGTACTTC
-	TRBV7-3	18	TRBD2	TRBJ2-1	CASSLRALAGGRYNEQFF	TGTGCCAGCAGCTTAAGGGCGTTAGCGGGGGGTAGATACAATGAGCAGTTCTTC
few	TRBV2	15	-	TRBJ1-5	CASSEGGESNQPQHF	TGTGCCAGCAGTGAAGGGGGAGAGAGCAATCAGCCCCAGCATTTT
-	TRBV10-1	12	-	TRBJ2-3	CASSGTASTQYF	TGCGCCAGCAGTGGGACAGCGAGTACGCAGTATTTT
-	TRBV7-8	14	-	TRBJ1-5	CASSRQPSNQPQHF	TGTGCCAGCAGCAGACAGCCTTCCAATCAGCCCCAGCATTTT
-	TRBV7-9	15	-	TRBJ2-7	CASSPATGLGGEQYF	TGTGCCAGCAGTCCCGCCACAGGGCTGGGGGGGGAGCAGTACTTC
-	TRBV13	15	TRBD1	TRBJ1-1	CASSAPGQGNTEAFF	TGTGCCAGCAGCGCCCCGGGACAGGGGAACACTGAAGCTTTCTTT
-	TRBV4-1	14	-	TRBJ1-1	CASSLPTGGEVAFF	TGCGCCAGCAGCCTTCCCACGGGGGGGGAGGTAGCTTTCTTT
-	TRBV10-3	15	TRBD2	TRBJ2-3	CAISEGGGATDTQYF	TGTGCCATCAGTGAGGGCGGGGGTGCCACAGATACGCAGTATTTT
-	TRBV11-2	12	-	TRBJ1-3	CASTISGNTIYF	TGTGCCAGCACCATCTCTGGAAACACCATATATTTT
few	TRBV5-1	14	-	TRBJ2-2	CASSLSGNAGELFF	TGCGCCAGCAGCTTGTCAGGGAATGCCGGGGAGCTGTTTTTT
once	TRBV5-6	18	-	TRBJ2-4	CASSLGQGYILGKNIQYF	TGTGCCAGCAGCTTGGGTCAGGGGTACATCCTAGGCAAAAACATTCAGTACTTC
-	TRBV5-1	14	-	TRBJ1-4	CASSLTVTNEKLFF	TGCGCCAGCAGCTTGACAGTGACAAATGAAAAACTGTTTTTT
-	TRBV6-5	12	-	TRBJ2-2	CASRLNLGELFF	TGTGCCAGCAGACTAAACCTGGGGGAGCTGTTTTTT
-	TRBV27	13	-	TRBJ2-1	CASSPTPYNEQFF	TGTGCCAGCAGTCCGACACCCTACAATGAGCAGTTCTTC
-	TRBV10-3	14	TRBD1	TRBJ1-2	CAISAQGAGYGYTF	TGTGCCATCAGTGCCCAGGGGGCGGGCTATGGCTACACCTTC
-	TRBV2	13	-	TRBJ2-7	CAGGDRLSYEQYF	TGTGCCGGGGGGGACAGGCTCTCCTACGAGCAGTACTTC
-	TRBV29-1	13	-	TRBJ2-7	CSVAGLLMSEQYF	TGCAGCGTCGCGGGGCTATTAATGAGCGAGCAGTACTTC
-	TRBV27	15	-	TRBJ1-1	CASSLSAERGTEAFF	TGTGCCAGCAGCTTATCGGCGGAGCGTGGCACTGAAGCTTTCTTT
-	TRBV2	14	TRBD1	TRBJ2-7	CASKMGQGSYEQYF	TGTGCCAGTAAGATGGGACAGGGTTCCTACGAGCAGTACTTC
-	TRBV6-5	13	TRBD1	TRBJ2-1	CASRDRVYNEQFF	TGTGCCAGCAGGGACAGGGTATACAATGAGCAGTTCTTC
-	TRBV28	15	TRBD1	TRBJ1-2	CASNLEQGANYGYTF	TGTGCCAGCAATCTAGAGCAGGGGGCGAACTATGGCTACACCTTC
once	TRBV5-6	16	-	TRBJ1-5	CASSSRFSYSNQPQHF	TGTGCCAGCAGCTCCCGGTTTAGCTATAGCAATCAGCCCCAGCATTTT
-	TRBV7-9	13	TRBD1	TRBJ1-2	CASSPGQGRGYTF	TGTGCCAGCAGCCCCGGACAGGGCCGTGGCTACACCTTC
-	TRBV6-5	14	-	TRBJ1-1	CASSEDSRYTEAFF	TGTGCCAGCAGCGAGGACAGTAGATACACTGAAGCTTTCTTT
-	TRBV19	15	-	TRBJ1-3	CASRIPDSSGNTIYF	TGTGCCAGTAGGATACCGGACAGCTCTGGAAACACCATATATTTT
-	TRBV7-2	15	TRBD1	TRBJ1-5	CASSLRTGGNQPQHF	TGTGCCAGCAGCCTCAGGACAGGGGGAAATCAGCCCCAGCATTTT
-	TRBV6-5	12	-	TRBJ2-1	CASSDSSNEQFF	TGTGCCAGCTCCGACAGCTCCAATGAGCAGTTCTTC
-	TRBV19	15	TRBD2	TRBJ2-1	CASSRGLAAYNEQFF	TGTGCCAGTAGTAGGGGACTAGCGGCATACAATGAGCAGTTCTTC
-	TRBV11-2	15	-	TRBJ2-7	CASSPDGWALGEQYF	TGTGCCAGCAGCCCCGACGGATGGGCGTTGGGCGAGCAGTACTTC
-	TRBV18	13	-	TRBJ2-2	CASSLTFSGELFF	TGTGCCAGCTCGCTGACATTTTCCGGGGAGCTGTTTTTT
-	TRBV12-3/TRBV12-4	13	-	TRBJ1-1	CASTVGRGTEAFF	TGTGCCAGCACAGTAGGCCGGGGCACTGAAGCTTTCTTT
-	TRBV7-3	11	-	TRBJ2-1	CASSPDNEQFF	TGTGCCAGCAGCCCCGACAATGAGCAGTTCTTC
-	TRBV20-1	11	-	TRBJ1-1	CSASSGQEAFF	TGCAGTGCTAGTTCGGGTCAAGAAGCTTTCTTT
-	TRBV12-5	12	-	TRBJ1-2	CASGFLGDGYTF	TGTGCTAGTGGTTTCCTAGGGGATGGCTACACCTTC
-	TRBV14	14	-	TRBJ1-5	CASSQAGGRQPQHF	TGTGCCAGCAGCCAAGCGGGAGGGAGGCAGCCCCAGCATTTT
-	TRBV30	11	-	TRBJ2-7	CAWSGNYEQYF	TGTGCCTGGAGTGGTAACTACGAGCAGTACTTC
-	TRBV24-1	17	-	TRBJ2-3	CATSDSRAGGGTDTQYF	TGTGCCACCAGTGACTCCAGAGCCGGAGGGGGCACAGATACGCAGTATTTT
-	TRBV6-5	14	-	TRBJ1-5	CASRYGGSGQPQHF	TGTGCCAGCAGATATGGAGGGTCGGGTCAGCCCCAGCATTTT
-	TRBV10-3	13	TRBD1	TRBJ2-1	CAHQGVLDNEQFF	TGTGCCCACCAGGGGGTTCTTGACAATGAGCAGTTCTTC
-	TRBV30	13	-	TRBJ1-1	CAWSLQGGPEAFF	TGTGCCTGGAGTTTACAGGGAGGGCCTGAAGCTTTCTTT
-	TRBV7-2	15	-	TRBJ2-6	CASSLGGIGANVLTF	TGTGCCAGCAGCTTAGGAGGAATTGGGGCCAACGTCCTGACTTTC
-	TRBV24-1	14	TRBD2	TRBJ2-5	CATTPGGGKETQYF	TGTGCCACCACCCCGGGGGGGGGTAAAGAGACCCAGTACTTC